The entry that follows covers one TCR beta chain sequence. What it binds is unknown. The final CDR3 position lacks the conserved phenylalanine or tryptophan, pointing to a likely read error. The sample belongs to a study of tumor-infiltrating lymphocytes in primary liver carcinoma. V trimming: 4 bases; J trimming: 1 base; junction bases outside the gene matches: 7. CDR3 length equals 15 residues. Germline V gives CDR1 SGHRS, CDR2 YFSETQ. cDNA specific to TCR beta was made from 500 ng of total RNA, with a constant-region primer employed for priming. What produced the TCR beta libraries was three nested multiplex PCR rounds using slightly modified ARM-PCR. PCR rounds one and two used TRBV1-TRBV30 forward primers with a C-beta reverse primer for around 9 cycles each. TCRdb re-analysed the multiplex PCR reads in MiXCR, keeping a single row per CDR3 protein. The repertoire has approximately 100,000 distinct CDR3 sequences, around two thirds of them found once; the top ten carry 9.5% to 15%.

Study-wide findings and caveats: Compared with tumor region pairs, tumor-adjacent and tumor-blood pairs overlapped less. The study found only about 7-25% of top clones in all five tumor regions. Significantly larger top-250-clone fractions were found in tumors than in blood (p = 0.039).

Co-extracting RNA and DNA was done with roughly 18-32 mg of unsorted bulk tissue as input. The receptor comes from a woman aged 60-75 years with primary liver carcinoma and hepatitis B virus infection. The source material was liver tumor tissue from sampling region 2. Subset denoted: tumor region T2, inferior pole. The chain employs TRBV5-1 and TRBJ1-1; 7 nucleotides line up with TRBD1. The CDR3 DNA reads TGCGCCAGCAGCGCGCGACAGGGCCGGAACACTGAAGCTTTCATT. It encodes CASSARQGRNTEAFI.